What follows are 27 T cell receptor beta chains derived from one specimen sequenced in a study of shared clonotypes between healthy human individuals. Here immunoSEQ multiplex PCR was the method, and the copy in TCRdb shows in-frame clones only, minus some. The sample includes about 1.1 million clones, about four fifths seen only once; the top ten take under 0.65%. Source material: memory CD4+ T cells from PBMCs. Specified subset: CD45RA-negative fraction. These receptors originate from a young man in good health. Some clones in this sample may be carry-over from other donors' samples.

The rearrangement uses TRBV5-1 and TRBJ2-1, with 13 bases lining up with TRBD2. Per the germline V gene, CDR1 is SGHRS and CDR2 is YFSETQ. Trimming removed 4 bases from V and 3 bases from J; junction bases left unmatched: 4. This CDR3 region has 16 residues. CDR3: CASSQGLAGHYNEQFF. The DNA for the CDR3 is TGCGCCAGCAGCCAGGGACTAGCGGGACACTACAATGAGCAGTTCTTC.

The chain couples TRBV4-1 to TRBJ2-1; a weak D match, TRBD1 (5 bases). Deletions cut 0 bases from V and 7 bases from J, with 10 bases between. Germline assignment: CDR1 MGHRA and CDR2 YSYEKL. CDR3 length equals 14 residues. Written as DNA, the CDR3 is TGCGCCAGCAGCCAAGAACAGGCCAATAATGAGCAGTTCTTC. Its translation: CASSQEQANNEQFF.

The CDR3, as DNA: TGTGCCAGCAGCTTAATGAGCAATGAGCAGTTCTTC. Protein: CASSLMSNEQFF. The chain recombines TRBV7-9 with TRBJ2-1; no firm D call. The CDR3 is made up of 12 amino acids. V was clipped by 2 bases and J by 6 bases, with 5 bases between them. The germline gives CDR1 SEHNR, CDR2 FQNEAQ (reference sequence).

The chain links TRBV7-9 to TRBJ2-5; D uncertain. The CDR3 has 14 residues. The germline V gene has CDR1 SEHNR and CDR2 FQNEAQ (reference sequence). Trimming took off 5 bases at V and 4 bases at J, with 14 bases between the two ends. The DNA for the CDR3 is TGTGCCAGCAGCCCCGCCGGAAACGGAGAGACCCAGTACTTC. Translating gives CASSPAGNGETQYF.

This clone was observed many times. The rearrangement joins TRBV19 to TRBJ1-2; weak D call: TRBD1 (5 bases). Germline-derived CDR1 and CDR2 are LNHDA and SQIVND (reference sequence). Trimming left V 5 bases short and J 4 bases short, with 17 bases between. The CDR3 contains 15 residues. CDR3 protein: CASSPRWQGFYGYTF. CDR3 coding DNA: TGTGCCAGTAGTCCCCGGTGGCAGGGATTCTATGGCTACACCTTC.

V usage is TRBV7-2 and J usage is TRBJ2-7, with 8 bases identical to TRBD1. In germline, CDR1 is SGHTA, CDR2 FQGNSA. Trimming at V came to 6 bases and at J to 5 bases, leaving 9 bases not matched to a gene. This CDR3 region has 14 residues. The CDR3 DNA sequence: TGTGCCAGCAGTGCCAGGACAGGGACCAACGAGCAGTACTTC. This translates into CASSARTGTNEQYF.

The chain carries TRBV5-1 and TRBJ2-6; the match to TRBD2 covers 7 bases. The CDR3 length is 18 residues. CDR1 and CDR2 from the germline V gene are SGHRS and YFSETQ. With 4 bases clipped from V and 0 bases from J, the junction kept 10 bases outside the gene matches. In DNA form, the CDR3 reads TGCGCCAGCAGCCCATCGGGAGGCAGCTACTCTGGGGCCAACGTCCTGACTTTC. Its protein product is CASSPSGGSYSGANVLTF.

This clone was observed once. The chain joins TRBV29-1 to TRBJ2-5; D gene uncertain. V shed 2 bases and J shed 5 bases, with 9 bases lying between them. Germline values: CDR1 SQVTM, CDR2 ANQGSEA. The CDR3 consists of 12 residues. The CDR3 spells CSVEPLQETQYF. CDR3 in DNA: TGCAGCGTTGAACCCCTGCAGGAGACCCAGTACTTC.

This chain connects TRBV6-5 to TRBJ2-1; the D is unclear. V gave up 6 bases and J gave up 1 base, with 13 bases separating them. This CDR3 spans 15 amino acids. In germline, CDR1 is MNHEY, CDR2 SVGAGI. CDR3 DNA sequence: TGTGCCAGCAGACGTTCGGTAGGTTCCTACAATGAGCAGTTCTTC. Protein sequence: CASRRSVGSYNEQFF.

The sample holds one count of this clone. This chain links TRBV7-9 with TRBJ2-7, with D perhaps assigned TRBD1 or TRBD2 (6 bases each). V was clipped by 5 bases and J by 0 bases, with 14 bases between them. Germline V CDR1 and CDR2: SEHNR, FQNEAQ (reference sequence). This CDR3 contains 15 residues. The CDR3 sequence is CASSPGGTRSYEQYF. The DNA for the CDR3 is TGTGCCAGCAGCCCCGGAGGGACACGCTCCTACGAGCAGTACTTC.

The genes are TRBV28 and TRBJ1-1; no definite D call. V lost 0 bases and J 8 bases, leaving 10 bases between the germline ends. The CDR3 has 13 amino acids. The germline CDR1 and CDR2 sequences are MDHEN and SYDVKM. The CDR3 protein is CASSLWSTKEAFF. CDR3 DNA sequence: TGTGCCAGCAGTTTATGGTCAACAAAAGAAGCTTTCTTT.

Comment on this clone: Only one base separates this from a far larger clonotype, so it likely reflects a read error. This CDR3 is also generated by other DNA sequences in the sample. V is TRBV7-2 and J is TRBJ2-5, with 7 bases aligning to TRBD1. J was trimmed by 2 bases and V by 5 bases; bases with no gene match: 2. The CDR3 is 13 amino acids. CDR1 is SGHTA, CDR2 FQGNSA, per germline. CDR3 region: CASSPGQQETQYF. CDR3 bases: TGTGCCAGCAGCCCGGGACAGCAAGAGACCCAGTACTTC.

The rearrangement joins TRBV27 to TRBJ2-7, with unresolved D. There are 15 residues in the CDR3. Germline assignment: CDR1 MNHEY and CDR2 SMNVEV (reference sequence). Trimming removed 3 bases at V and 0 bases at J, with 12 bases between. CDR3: CASSLDPVSSYEQYF. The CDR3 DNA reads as TGTGCCAGCAGTTTGGACCCGGTTAGCTCCTACGAGCAGTACTTC.

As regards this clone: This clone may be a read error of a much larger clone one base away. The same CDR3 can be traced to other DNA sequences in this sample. The CDR3 DNA reads TGTGCCAGCAGTTTCCGTAGCGGGAGGGTCAGCGAGCAGTACTTC. Protein: CASSFRSGRVSEQYF. V gene TRBV5-6 combines with J gene TRBJ2-7; 11 bases align to TRBD2. The germline V gene has CDR1 SGHDT and CDR2 YYEEEE. With V trimmed by 5 bases and J by 6 bases, 10 bases remained unmatched. The CDR3 consists of 15 residues.

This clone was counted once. CDR3 in amino acids: CASSFQQYSNQPQHF. The CDR3 DNA reads as TGTGCCAGCAGCTTCCAACAGTATAGCAATCAGCCCCAGCATTTT. J is TRBJ1-5 and V is TRBV5-6; no clear D gene. The CDR3 runs to 15 residues. The germline V gene has CDR1 SGHDT and CDR2 YYEEEE. With 2 bases removed from V and 0 bases from J, the gap between germline ends came to 9 bases.

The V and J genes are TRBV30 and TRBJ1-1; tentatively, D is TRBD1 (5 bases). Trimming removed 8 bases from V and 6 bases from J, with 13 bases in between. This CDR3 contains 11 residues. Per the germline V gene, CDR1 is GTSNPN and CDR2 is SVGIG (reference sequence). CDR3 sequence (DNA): TGTGCCGGCCTGACGGGGGCTGAAGCTTTCTTT. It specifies CAGLTGAEAFF.

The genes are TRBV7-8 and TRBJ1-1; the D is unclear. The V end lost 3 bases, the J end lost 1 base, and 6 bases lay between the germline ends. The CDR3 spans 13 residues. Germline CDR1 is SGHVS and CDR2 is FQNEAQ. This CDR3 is CASSFGANTEAFF. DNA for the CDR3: TGTGCCAGCAGCTTCGGCGCGAACACTGAAGCTTTCTTT.

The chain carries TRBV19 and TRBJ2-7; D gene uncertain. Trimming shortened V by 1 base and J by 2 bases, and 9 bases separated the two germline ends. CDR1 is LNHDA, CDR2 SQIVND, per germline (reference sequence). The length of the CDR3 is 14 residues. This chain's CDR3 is CASSIVLGAYEQYF. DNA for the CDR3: TGTGCCAGTAGTATAGTTCTGGGCGCCTACGAGCAGTACTTC.

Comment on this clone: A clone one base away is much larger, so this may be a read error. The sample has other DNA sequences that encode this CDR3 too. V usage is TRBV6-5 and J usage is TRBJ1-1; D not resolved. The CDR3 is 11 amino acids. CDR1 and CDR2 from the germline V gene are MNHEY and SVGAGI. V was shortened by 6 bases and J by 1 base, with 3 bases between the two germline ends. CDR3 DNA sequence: TGTGCCAGCAGAGGGAACACTGAAGCTTTCTTT. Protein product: CASRGNTEAFF.

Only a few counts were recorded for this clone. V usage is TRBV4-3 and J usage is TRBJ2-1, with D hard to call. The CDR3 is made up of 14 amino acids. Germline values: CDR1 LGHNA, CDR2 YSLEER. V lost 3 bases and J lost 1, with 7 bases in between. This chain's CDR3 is CASSHILSYNEQFF. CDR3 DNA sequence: TGCGCCAGCAGCCATATACTATCCTACAATGAGCAGTTCTTC.

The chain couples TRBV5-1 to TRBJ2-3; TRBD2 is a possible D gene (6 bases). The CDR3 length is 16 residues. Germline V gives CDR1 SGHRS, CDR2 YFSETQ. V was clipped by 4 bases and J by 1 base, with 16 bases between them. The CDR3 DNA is TGCGCCAGCAGCCTTCCCCCGGGGGTTCGCACAGATACGCAGTATTTT. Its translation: CASSLPPGVRTDTQYF.

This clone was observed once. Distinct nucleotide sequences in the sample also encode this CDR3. CDR3 in DNA: TGTGCCAGCTCACCCTCGACAGGCGACAATGAGCAGTTCTTC. It codes for CASSPSTGDNEQFF. V gene TRBV18 combines with J gene TRBJ2-1, with D possibly TRBD1 on 6 matching bases. From germline, CDR1 is KGHSH and CDR2 LQKENI. The ends were cut back, 3 bases at V and 5 bases at J, with 11 bases in the middle. The CDR3 length is 14 residues.

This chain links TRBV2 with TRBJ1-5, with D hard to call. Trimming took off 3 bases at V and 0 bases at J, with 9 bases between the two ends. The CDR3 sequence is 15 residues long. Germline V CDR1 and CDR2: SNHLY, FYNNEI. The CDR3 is CASSEAGISNQPQHF. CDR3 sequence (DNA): TGTGCCAGCAGTGAGGCGGGGATTAGCAATCAGCCCCAGCATTTT.

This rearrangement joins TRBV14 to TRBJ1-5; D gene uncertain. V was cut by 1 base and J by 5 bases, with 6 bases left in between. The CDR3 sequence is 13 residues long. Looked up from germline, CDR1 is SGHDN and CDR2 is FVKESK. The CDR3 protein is CASSQGSYQPQHF. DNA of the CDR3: TGTGCCAGCAGCCAAGGGAGCTATCAGCCCCAGCATTTT. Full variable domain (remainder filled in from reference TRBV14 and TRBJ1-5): EAGVTQFPSHSVIEKGQTVTLRCDPISGHDNLYWYRRVMGKEIKFLLHFVKESKQDESGMPNNRFLAERTGGTYSTLKVQPAELEDSGVYFCASSQGSYQPQHFGDGTRLSIL.

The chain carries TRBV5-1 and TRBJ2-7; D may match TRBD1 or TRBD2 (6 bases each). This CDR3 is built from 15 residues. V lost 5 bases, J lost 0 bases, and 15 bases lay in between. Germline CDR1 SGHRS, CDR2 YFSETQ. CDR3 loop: CASSWGAGASYEQYF. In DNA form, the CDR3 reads TGCGCCAGCAGTTGGGGGGCCGGGGCCTCCTACGAGCAGTACTTC.

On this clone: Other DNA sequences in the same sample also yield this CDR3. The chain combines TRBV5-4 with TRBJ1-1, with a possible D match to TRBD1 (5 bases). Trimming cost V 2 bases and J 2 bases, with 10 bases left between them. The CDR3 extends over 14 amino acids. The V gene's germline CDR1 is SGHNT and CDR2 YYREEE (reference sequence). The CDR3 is CASSFPGLNTEAFF. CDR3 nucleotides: TGTGCCAGCAGCTTCCCGGGACTCAACACTGAAGCTTTCTTT.

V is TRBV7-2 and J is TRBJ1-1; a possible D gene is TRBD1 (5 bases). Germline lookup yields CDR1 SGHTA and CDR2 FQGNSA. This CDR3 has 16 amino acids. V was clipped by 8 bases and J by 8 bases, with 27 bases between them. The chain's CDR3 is CASRTGGVRGVFEAFF. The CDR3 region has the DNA TGTGCCAGCCGGACCGGGGGGGTTCGGGGCGTTTTCGAAGCTTTCTTT.